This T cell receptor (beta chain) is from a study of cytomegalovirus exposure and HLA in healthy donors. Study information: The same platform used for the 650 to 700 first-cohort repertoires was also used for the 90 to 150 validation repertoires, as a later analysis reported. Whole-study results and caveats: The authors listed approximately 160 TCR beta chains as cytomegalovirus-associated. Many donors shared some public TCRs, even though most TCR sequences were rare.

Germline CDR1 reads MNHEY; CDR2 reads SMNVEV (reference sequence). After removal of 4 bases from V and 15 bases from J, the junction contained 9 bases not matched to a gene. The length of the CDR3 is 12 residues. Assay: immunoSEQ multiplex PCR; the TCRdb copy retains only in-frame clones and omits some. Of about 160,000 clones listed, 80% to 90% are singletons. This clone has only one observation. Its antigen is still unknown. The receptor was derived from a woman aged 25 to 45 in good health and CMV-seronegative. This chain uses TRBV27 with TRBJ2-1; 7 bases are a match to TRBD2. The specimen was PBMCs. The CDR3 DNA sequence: TGTGCCAGCAGTTATTTCAAGGGACTACTGTTCTTC. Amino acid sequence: CASSYFKGLLFF.